The 32 T cell receptor beta chains given below trace back to one sample, sequenced in a study of blood T cell repertoires in COVID-19. Assay used: immunoSEQ multiplex PCR; TCRdb lists only in-frame clones, some missing. The table lists approximately 49,000 clones, 75% to 85% of them singletons. Material: peripheral blood. The receptor set was obtained from a woman in her sixties or seventies with acute or convalescent COVID-19.

The chain employs TRBV24-1 and TRBJ2-5; D may be TRBD2 (6 bases). Trimming pared 5 bases from V and 5 bases from J, leaving 17 bases between. Germline V CDR1 and CDR2: KGHDR, SFDVKD. This CDR3 comprises 15 residues. CDR3 sequence reads: CATSAVGLRRETQYF. Here the CDR3 DNA reads TGTGCCACCAGTGCCGTGGGACTGAGACGGGAGACCCAGTACTTC.

The rearrangement links TRBV19 to TRBJ2-7; 8 nucleotides match TRBD2. Looked up from germline, CDR1 is LNHDA and CDR2 is SQIVND (reference sequence). The CDR3 length is 15 residues. Trimming at V came to 2 bases and at J to 4 bases, leaving 7 bases not matched to a gene. Written as DNA, the CDR3 is TGTGCCAGTAGTATAATAACAGCGGGAGCTTACGAGCAGTACTTC. Protein: CASSIITAGAYEQYF.

The table lists this clone with a few counts. This chain links TRBV30 with TRBJ1-2, with 9 bases matching TRBD1. The CDR3 is made up of 13 amino acids. CDR1 and CDR2 from the germline V gene are GTSNPN and SVGIG (reference sequence). The V gene end was trimmed by 3 bases and the J gene end by 4 bases; junction bases not matched to a gene: 3. CDR3 loop: CAWRETGGYGYTF. CDR3 nucleotide sequence: TGTGCCTGGAGAGAGACAGGGGGCTATGGCTACACCTTC.

The V and J genes are TRBV6-5 and TRBJ2-7; D is ambiguous. The CDR3 contains 14 residues. V shed 2 bases and J shed 2 bases, with 10 bases lying between them. Germline CDR1 is MNHEY and CDR2 is SVGAGI. The CDR3 nucleotides are TGTGCCAGCAGTTACCGAGTGAGGCCCTACGAGCAGTACTTC. Its protein is CASSYRVRPYEQYF.

The chain links TRBV13 to TRBJ1-4; 7 bases align to TRBD1. The CDR3 covers 14 residues. Trimming took 7 bases from V and 2 from J; bases not matched to a gene: 4. The germline V gene encodes CDR1 PRHDT and CDR2 FYEKMQ (reference sequence). The CDR3 loop is CASTVDRTNEKLFF. CDR3 nucleotide sequence: TGTGCCAGCACCGTGGACAGGACTAATGAAAAACTGTTTTTT.

The chain recombines TRBV7-9 with TRBJ2-7, with D hard to call. Germline V lookup: CDR1 SEHNR, CDR2 FQNEAQ (reference sequence). There are 13 residues in the CDR3. With 4 bases removed from V and 3 bases from J, the gap between germline ends came to 10 bases. The CDR3 reads CASSSTSRYEQYF. The CDR3 DNA is TGTGCCAGCAGCTCAACGAGCCGCTACGAGCAGTACTTC. Full variable domain (outside the CDR3, taken from reference TRBV7-9 and TRBJ2-7): DTGVSQNPRHKITKRGQNVTFRCDPISEHNRLYWYRQTLGQGPEFLTYFQNEAQLEKSRLLSDRFSAERPKGSFSTLEIQRTEQGDSAMYLCASSSTSRYEQYFGPGTRLTVT.

The chain combines TRBV30 with TRBJ1-5; D not certain. This CDR3 is 17 amino acids long. With 3 bases removed from V and 0 bases from J, the gap between germline ends came to 18 bases. Germline CDR1 is GTSNPN and CDR2 is SVGIG (reference sequence). DNA for the CDR3: TGTGCCTGGAGCCACCATACCCCGCGGGATAGCAATCAGCCCCAGCATTTT. It yields the protein CAWSHHTPRDSNQPQHF.

The CDR3 sequence is CASSQDPSGGRNEQFF. CDR3 bases: TGTGCCAGCAGCCAAGATCCCAGCGGGGGGAGGAATGAGCAGTTCTTC. This chain uses TRBV4-2 with TRBJ2-1; 9 positions match TRBD2. CDR1 is LGHNA, CDR2 YNFKEQ, per germline. Losses at the gene ends were 0 bases for V and 7 bases for J; bases not matched to a gene: 7. The CDR3 sequence is 16 residues long.

The chain employs TRBV4-1 and TRBJ1-5; D unresolved. Trimming removed 1 base from V and 4 bases from J, with 8 bases in between. The CDR3 contains 14 residues. CDR1 MGHRA and CDR2 YSYEKL come from the germline V gene. In DNA, the CDR3 is TGCGCCAGCAGCCAAGTGCCAGGTAATCAGCCCCAGCATTTT. It translates to CASSQVPGNQPQHF.

The chain recombines TRBV7-8 with TRBJ2-7, with 11 bases lining up with TRBD2. The germline CDR1 and CDR2 sequences are SGHVS and FQNEAQ. V trimming: 4 bases; J trimming: 5 bases; junction bases outside the gene matches: 7. The CDR3 length is 15 residues. CDR3 protein: CASSSTTSGNHEQYF. CDR3 DNA sequence: TGTGCCAGCAGCTCCACGACTAGCGGGAACCACGAGCAGTACTTC.

V is TRBV3-1 (or the pseudogene TRBV3-2) and J is TRBJ1-4; D remains ambiguous. V was cut by 2 bases and J by 4 bases, with 2 bases left in between. The CDR3 consists of 12 residues. Germline assignment: CDR1 LGHDT and CDR2 YNNKEL (reference sequence). CDR3 in DNA: TGTGCCAGCAGCCAACTTAATGAAAAACTGTTTTTT. Amino acid sequence: CASSQLNEKLFF.

The chain employs TRBV30 and TRBJ1-1; D perhaps matches TRBD1 (5 bases). Germline loops: CDR1 GTSNPN, CDR2 SVGIG (reference sequence). Between the trimmed V and J ends, which lost 8 bases and 3 bases, there was a span of 10 bases. This CDR3 is built from 11 residues. CDR3 sequence reads: CAGTGDTEAFF. DNA of the CDR3: TGTGCCGGGACGGGGGACACTGAAGCTTTCTTT.

The chain has TRBV5-6 and TRBJ2-7; 7 positions match TRBD1. The CDR3 contains 15 residues. Germline V gene sequence: CDR1 SGHDT, CDR2 YYEEEE. V shed 3 bases, J shed 1 base, and the junction held 7 bases outside the gene matches. CDR3 sequence: CASSSPRDRSYEQYF. The CDR3 DNA is TGTGCCAGCAGCTCGCCGAGGGACAGATCCTACGAGCAGTACTTC.

CDR3 region: CASSTNGGLPSYNEQFF. As DNA, the CDR3 is TGTGCCAGCAGCACGAATGGTGGACTACCCTCCTACAATGAGCAGTTCTTC. This chain uses TRBV7-3 with TRBJ2-1, with a tentative D call TRBD2 (6 bases). The V gene's germline CDR1 is SGHTA and CDR2 FQGTGA. The V gene lost 5 bases and the J gene lost 0 bases, with 17 bases spanning the gap. The CDR3 contains 17 residues.

The genes are TRBV3-1 (or the pseudogene TRBV3-2) and TRBJ1-1; the D is unclear. CDR3 length equals 15 residues. V was pared by 4 bases and J by 2 bases, with 14 bases between. From germline, CDR1 is LGHDT and CDR2 YNNKEL (reference sequence). The CDR3 bases are TGTGCCAGCAGCCCCCGGGGAAAGACAAACACTGAAGCTTTCTTT. Translating it yields CASSPRGKTNTEAFF.

There are a few counts of this clone. The gene calls are TRBV18 and TRBJ1-3; TRBD1 aligns across 7 bases. V shed 2 bases, J shed 3 bases, and the junction held 4 bases outside the gene matches. Germline assignment: CDR1 KGHSH and CDR2 LQKENI. This CDR3 is built from 15 residues. The CDR3 protein is CASSPGQVVGNTIYF. The CDR3 nucleotides read TGTGCCAGCTCACCAGGACAGGTAGTTGGAAACACCATATATTTT. The complete variable domain, with remaining parts taken from reference TRBV18 and TRBJ1-3, reads NAGVMQNPRHLVRRRGQEARLRCSPMKGHSHVYWYRQLPEEGLKFMVYLQKENIIDESGMPKERFSAEFPKEGPSILRIQQVVRGDSAAYFCASSPGQVVGNTIYFGEGSWLTVV.

The chain links TRBV19 to TRBJ1-5; TRBD1 agrees at 8 bases. After removal of 8 bases from V and 4 bases from J, the junction contained 4 bases not matched to a gene. CDR1 is LNHDA and CDR2 is SQIVND in the germline V gene (reference sequence). The CDR3 sequence is 13 residues long. The CDR3 reads CASATGGNQPQHF. CDR3 sequence (DNA): TGTGCCAGTGCAACAGGGGGTAATCAGCCCCAGCATTTT.

The chain employs TRBV3-1 (or the pseudogene TRBV3-2) and TRBJ2-1; TRBD1 agrees at 8 bases. Trimming removed 4 bases from V and 6 bases from J; junction bases left unmatched: 11. Per the germline V gene, CDR1 is LGHDT and CDR2 is YNNKEL (reference sequence). This CDR3 contains 16 residues. The CDR3 protein is CASSLLAGGGFNEQFF. The CDR3 coding sequence is TGTGCCAGCAGCCTTTTAGCAGGGGGCGGTTTCAATGAGCAGTTCTTC.

Only a few counts were recorded for this clone. This chain joins TRBV5-1 and TRBJ2-7, with 10 positions matching TRBD2. The CDR3 sequence is 16 residues long. From germline, CDR1 is SGHRS and CDR2 YFSETQ. Unmatched junction bases numbered 8, after V lost 4 bases and J lost 1 base. The CDR3 loop is CASSLSGRGTSYEQYF. In DNA form, the CDR3 reads TGCGCCAGCAGCCTGAGCGGGAGGGGTACATCCTACGAGCAGTACTTC.

The chain has TRBV7-9 and TRBJ1-5, with D possibly TRBD1 on 5 matching bases. Trimming pared 2 bases from V and 5 bases from J, leaving 10 bases between. Germline loops: CDR1 SEHNR, CDR2 FQNEAQ (reference sequence). CDR3 size: 14 residues. In DNA form, the CDR3 reads TGTGCCAGCAGCTTATTAGGGGTGGATCAGCCCCAGCATTTT. Translating gives CASSLLGVDQPQHF. Variable domain in full (rest from reference TRBV7-9 and TRBJ1-5): DTGVSQNPRHKITKRGQNVTFRCDPISEHNRLYWYRQTLGQGPEFLTYFQNEAQLEKSRLLSDRFSAERPKGSFSTLEIQRTEQGDSAMYLCASSLLGVDQPQHFGDGTRLSIL.

The chain is built from TRBV5-1 and TRBJ2-7, with D possibly being TRBD2 (7 bases). The CDR3 is 15 residues long. Germline loops: CDR1 SGHRS, CDR2 YFSETQ. V lost 0 bases to trimming and J lost 2 bases, with 12 bases between them. The CDR3 region has the DNA TGCGCCAGCAGCTTGGCTTGGCGGGGGCCCTACGAGCAGTACTTC. The encoded protein is CASSLAWRGPYEQYF. The variable domain in full, with the rest retrieved from reference TRBV5-1 and TRBJ2-7, is KAGVTQTPRYLIKTRGQQVTLSCSPISGHRSVSWYQQTPGQGLQFLFEYFSETQRNKGNFPGRFSGRQFSNSRSEMNVSTLELGDSALYLCASSLAWRGPYEQYFGPGTRLTVT.

This sequence joins TRBV9 and TRBJ1-1; D not resolved. The CDR3 is 13 amino acids. With 4 bases removed from V and 5 bases from J, the gap between germline ends came to 12 bases. The germline V gene has CDR1 SGDLS and CDR2 YYNGEE. CDR3 protein: CASSSRRETEAFF. CDR3 nucleotides: TGTGCCAGCAGCTCGCGACGGGAGACTGAAGCTTTCTTT.

The chain employs TRBV4-2 and TRBJ1-2; tentative D call: TRBD1 (6 bases). CDR3 size: 15 residues. The V end was cut by 2 bases, the J end by 0 bases, with 10 bases between. Germline V gene data show CDR1 as LGHNA and CDR2 as YNFKEQ. Here the CDR3 DNA reads TGTGCCAGCAGCCAAACTACAGGGCCTAACTATGGCTACACCTTC. This gives the protein CASSQTTGPNYGYTF.

This clone is a singleton in its sample. This rearrangement joins TRBV28 to TRBJ2-7; 9 bases agree with TRBD2. The V gene's germline CDR1 is MDHEN and CDR2 SYDVKM. The length of the CDR3 is 14 residues. The V segment lost 6 bases and the J segment 2 bases; nucleotides outside the gene matches: 5. The CDR3 nucleotides read TGTGCCAGCAGGCCGGCTAGCGGGACCTACGAGCAGTACTTC. Translation: CASRPASGTYEQYF.

The chain carries TRBV24-1 and TRBJ2-3; 10 positions match TRBD1. V lost 3 bases and J lost 2; bases outside the gene matches: 4. CDR1 KGHDR and CDR2 SFDVKD come from the germline V gene. The CDR3 has 16 residues. The CDR3 spells CATSDRTGGITDTQYF. DNA for the CDR3: TGTGCCACCAGTGATCGGACAGGGGGGATCACAGATACGCAGTATTTT.

The V gene is TRBV6-5, the J gene TRBJ2-1, with TRBD2 matching over 7 bases. J gave up 4 bases and V 8 bases, and 8 bases lay outside the gene matches. Germline CDR1 and CDR2: MNHEY and SVGAGI. The length of the CDR3 is 14 residues. The CDR3 DNA is TGTGCCAGCGGGGGGGGTAACTCTTACAATGAGCAGTTCTTC. Its translation is CASGGGNSYNEQFF.

This clone has a single count. The V call is TRBV4-1, the J call TRBJ1-2, with no clear D. Trimming shortened V by 0 bases and J by 3 bases, and 8 bases separated the two germline ends. CDR3 length equals 14 residues. Germline V gene sequence: CDR1 MGHRA, CDR2 YSYEKL. CDR3 coding DNA: TGCGCCAGCAGCCAAGATATTGCAGACTATGGCTACACCTTC. Translated: CASSQDIADYGYTF.

The J gene is TRBJ1-5, the V gene TRBV19; the match to TRBD1 covers 8 bases. The germline V gene encodes CDR1 LNHDA and CDR2 SQIVND (reference sequence). The CDR3 totals 15 residues. V trimming: 7 bases; J trimming: 3 bases; junction bases outside the gene matches: 8. The chain's CDR3 is CASTAGTGNNQPQHF. For the CDR3, the DNA is TGTGCCAGTACTGCCGGGACAGGCAACAATCAGCCCCAGCATTTT.

This clone has more than one count but fewer than ten. The chain is built from TRBV7-6 and TRBJ2-1, with 8 bases matching TRBD2. CDR1 and CDR2 (germline): SGHVS, FNYEAQ. V was clipped by 1 base and J by 8 bases; unmatched bases: 7. The CDR3 loop spans 15 amino acids. The CDR3 loop is CASSLESGGFHEQFF. CDR3 DNA: TGTGCCAGCAGCTTAGAGAGCGGGGGATTCCATGAGCAGTTCTTC.

The chain couples TRBV18 to TRBJ1-4; 9 nucleotides agree with TRBD1. Looked up from germline, CDR1 is KGHSH and CDR2 is LQKENI. The CDR3 is 16 amino acids. J was trimmed by 7 bases and V by 4 bases; bases with no gene match: 10. CDR3 DNA: TGTGCCAGCTCACGGCGGGACAGGGTATTTGGTGAAAAACTGTTTTTT. This codes for CASSRRDRVFGEKLFF. The full variable domain, its missing parts supplied by reference TRBV18 and TRBJ1-4, is NAGVMQNPRHLVRRRGQEARLRCSPMKGHSHVYWYRQLPEEGLKFMVYLQKENIIDESGMPKERFSAEFPKEGPSILRIQQVVRGDSAAYFCASSRRDRVFGEKLFFGSGTQLSVL.

The V gene is TRBV7-9, the J gene TRBJ1-5; no definite D call. The CDR3 contains 16 residues. Germline V gives CDR1 SEHNR, CDR2 FQNEAQ (reference sequence). V was trimmed by 5 bases and J by 4 bases, leaving 18 bases between them. This CDR3 reads CASSDSTRTENQPQHF. The CDR3 coding sequence is TGTGCCAGCAGCGACTCGACTAGGACGGAGAATCAGCCCCAGCATTTT.

The V gene is TRBV27, the J gene TRBJ1-6; D may be TRBD1 (5 bases). The germline V gene has CDR1 MNHEY and CDR2 SMNVEV (reference sequence). There are 16 residues in the CDR3. Trimming pared 3 bases from V and 9 bases from J, leaving 18 bases between. In DNA, the CDR3 is TGTGCCAGCAGTTTTCCGAGTACAGGAAATTTTTCACCCCTCCACTTT. It specifies CASSFPSTGNFSPLHF.